One sample yielded the 30 T cell receptor beta chains listed below, sequenced in a study of T cell repertoires in MIS-A myocarditis. The protocol was immunoSEQ multiplex PCR, while the TCRdb copy is restricted to in-frame clones and leaves out a portion. The sample includes 10,000 to 13,000 clones, 83% of them seen just once. Sequencing was performed on right ventricle heart tissue obtained at autopsy. All receptors come from a man between 18 and 35 years old with fulminant myocarditis from multisystem inflammatory syndrome in adults (MIS-A) after COVID-19.

The chain links TRBV10-3 to TRBJ2-1; D may match TRBD1 or TRBD2 (5 bases each). Germline V gene lookup returns CDR1 ENHRY and CDR2 SYGVKD. Trimming removed 10 bases at V and 5 bases at J, with 15 bases between. The CDR3 is 13 residues long. This CDR3 reads CATTRDGHNEQFF. Written as DNA, the CDR3 is TGTGCCACCACGAGGGACGGGCACAATGAGCAGTTCTTC.

The CDR3 protein is CASGQGVSSTDTQYF. CDR3 coding DNA: TGTGCCAGCGGCCAGGGGGTCAGTAGCACAGATACGCAGTATTTT. V is TRBV5-6 and J is TRBJ2-3; 7 bases are a match to TRBD1. Germline CDR1 reads SGHDT; CDR2 reads YYEEEE. CDR3 length: 15 residues. The junction had 8 bases not matched to a gene; V was cut back by 7 bases and J by 0 bases.

The chain joins TRBV7-9 to TRBJ2-7; D may correspond to TRBD1 or TRBD2 (5 bases each). CDR3 size: 15 residues. Trimming removed 5 bases at V and 4 bases at J, with 18 bases between. From germline, CDR1 is SEHNR and CDR2 FQNEAQ (reference sequence). CDR3 sequence: CASSPRAGQIYEQYF. In DNA, the CDR3 is TGTGCCAGCAGCCCGCGGGCAGGGCAGATTTACGAGCAGTACTTC.

The chain is built from TRBV6-6 and TRBJ1-4, with D possibly matching TRBD1 (6 bases). This CDR3 region has 15 residues. Trimming removed 0 bases from V and 7 bases from J, with 12 bases in between. Looked up from germline, CDR1 is MNHNY and CDR2 is SVGAGI (reference sequence). CDR3 nucleotide sequence: TGTGCCAGCAGTTACTCCGGGGGGCTGGGTGAAAAACTGTTTTTT. Protein: CASSYSGGLGEKLFF.

This clone occurred once. The rearrangement joins TRBV6-5 to TRBJ1-5; possibly TRBD1 for D (5 bases). CDR3 length equals 15 residues. CDR1 is MNHEY and CDR2 is SVGAGI in the germline V gene. V lost 5 bases, J lost 5 bases, and 16 bases lay in between. DNA for the CDR3: TGTGCCAGCAGTCCCCAGCGACAGAATGATCAGCCCCAGCATTTT. Its translation is CASSPQRQNDQPQHF.

The chain employs TRBV7-9 and TRBJ2-7, with a tentative D call TRBD2 (6 bases). The CDR3 is 15 residues long. Trimming cost V 4 bases and J 0 bases, with 13 bases left between them. Per the germline V gene, CDR1 is SEHNR and CDR2 is FQNEAQ (reference sequence). The CDR3 DNA reads as TGTGCCAGCAGCTCCCCCAGCGGGCGCTCCTACGAGCAGTACTTC. Its translation: CASSSPSGRSYEQYF.

V is TRBV30 and J is TRBJ2-5; D remains ambiguous. Between the trimmed V and J ends, which lost 0 bases and 2 bases, there was a span of 7 bases. The CDR3 totals 13 residues. Germline CDR1 is GTSNPN and CDR2 is SVGIG (reference sequence). The CDR3, as DNA: TGTGCCTGGAGTGTAAAGGCGCAAGAGACCCAGTACTTC. Translated: CAWSVKAQETQYF.

The chain uses TRBV7-9 and TRBJ2-1; D remains unclear. Between the trimmed V and J ends, which lost 3 bases and 9 bases, there was a span of 9 bases. This CDR3 has 12 residues. CDR1 is SEHNR, CDR2 FQNEAQ, per germline (reference sequence). CDR3 sequence: CASSFQWSEQFF. The CDR3 nucleotides read TGTGCCAGCAGCTTCCAGTGGAGTGAGCAGTTCTTC.

The chain uses TRBV28 and TRBJ1-2; no definite D call. Germline V CDR1 and CDR2: MDHEN, SYDVKM. The CDR3 is 11 residues long. With 7 bases removed from V and 8 bases from J, the gap between germline ends came to 11 bases. The chain's CDR3 is CASNVGQGYTF. In DNA form, the CDR3 reads TGTGCCAGCAATGTAGGGCAAGGCTACACCTTC.

This clone has just a few counts. The chain links TRBV14 to TRBJ2-2; D not certain. Trimming removed 4 bases at V and 2 bases at J, with 5 bases between. The germline V gene encodes CDR1 SGHDN and CDR2 FVKESK. The CDR3 has 13 residues. As DNA, the CDR3 is TGTGCCAGCAGCCTGATAAACACCGGGGAGCTGTTTTTT. Translating gives CASSLINTGELFF.

The rearrangement uses TRBV10-2 and TRBJ2-1, with unresolved D. Trimming took off 6 bases at V and 3 bases at J, with 12 bases between the two ends. The CDR3 extends over 14 amino acids. Germline V gene lookup returns CDR1 WSHSY and CDR2 SAAADI. CDR3 sequence reads: CASSRPGYYNEQFF. For the CDR3, the DNA is TGCGCCAGCAGCCGTCCAGGTTACTACAATGAGCAGTTCTTC.

The chain uses TRBV19 and TRBJ2-7; D may be TRBD1 (6 bases). Deletions cut 4 bases from V and 1 base from J, with 20 bases between. In germline, CDR1 is LNHDA, CDR2 SQIVND (reference sequence). The CDR3 has 17 residues. The CDR3 region is CASSTGARDTWSYEQYF. DNA of the CDR3: TGTGCCAGTAGTACTGGGGCCCGGGACACATGGTCCTACGAGCAGTACTTC.

V is TRBV6-5 and J is TRBJ1-2; 7 bases agree with TRBD1. The CDR3 covers 15 residues. Germline V lookup: CDR1 MNHEY, CDR2 SVGAGI. Trimming cost V 7 bases and J 1 base; bases outside gene matches: 9. DNA of the CDR3: TGTGCCAGCATCCGAACCCGGGACAGTAACTATGGCTACACCTTC. Its translation: CASIRTRDSNYGYTF.

The chain has TRBV29-1 and TRBJ2-1; D is undetermined. V shed 4 bases and J shed 9 bases, with 25 bases lying between them. Germline V gene data show CDR1 as SQVTM and CDR2 as ANQGSEA. The CDR3 is 16 residues long. CDR3 DNA: TGCAGCGTTGTCCACACTAATAGCCCTGGGTGGAGTGAGCAGTTCTTC. Translated, it gives CSVVHTNSPGWSEQFF.

Written as DNA, the CDR3 is TGTGCTAGTGGACCTCATTTGGACTATACTAGCGGCTACACCTTC. It is translated as CASGPHLDYTSGYTF. The chain employs TRBV12-5 and TRBJ1-2; D uncertain. Trimming took off 6 bases at V and 8 bases at J, with 22 bases between the two ends. The CDR3 has 15 amino acids. The germline gives CDR1 LGHNT, CDR2 FRNRAP.

Only one count was recorded for this clone. V gene TRBV4-3 combines with J gene TRBJ1-4, with a weak D call TRBD1 (6 bases). V was pared by 2 bases and J by 3 bases, with 16 bases between. The germline V gene has CDR1 LGHNA and CDR2 YSLEER. The CDR3 length is 17 residues. The CDR3 spells CASSQSRRGGPNEKLFF. CDR3 bases: TGCGCCAGCAGCCAATCCAGGAGAGGGGGGCCTAATGAAAAACTGTTTTTT.

This chain uses TRBV5-5 with TRBJ1-2, with D tentatively TRBD1 (5 bases). This CDR3 has 14 residues. Germline CDR1 is SGHKS and CDR2 is YYEKEE (reference sequence). Trimming pared 4 bases from V and 8 bases from J, leaving 18 bases between. The CDR3 DNA sequence: TGTGCCAGCAGCACGGACATGGGGAAAGGGGGCTACACCTTC. It translates to CASSTDMGKGGYTF.

This chain links TRBV29-1 with TRBJ1-2; D possibly corresponds to TRBD1 (5 bases). There are 12 residues in the CDR3. The germline V and J ends were trimmed by 5 bases and 4 bases, with 11 bases remaining between them. Germline V gene lookup returns CDR1 SQVTM and CDR2 ANQGSEA. CDR3 in amino acids: CSVQRGLYGYTF. The DNA for the CDR3 is TGCAGCGTTCAGCGGGGCCTCTATGGCTACACCTTC.

This sequence joins TRBV3-1 (or the pseudogene TRBV3-2) and TRBJ2-7, with D maybe TRBD1 (6 bases). This CDR3 region has 15 residues. V was pared by 3 bases and J by 3 bases, with 15 bases between. CDR1 and CDR2 from the germline V gene are LGHDT and YNNKEL (reference sequence). The CDR3 loop is CASSHTWGPVYEQYF. CDR3 coding DNA: TGTGCCAGCAGCCACACCTGGGGGCCGGTCTACGAGCAGTACTTC.

The chain uses TRBV28 and TRBJ1-1; D possibly corresponds to TRBD1 (5 bases). There are 15 residues in the CDR3. V was pared by 5 bases and J by 5 bases, with 18 bases between. Germline CDR1 is MDHEN and CDR2 is SYDVKM. The CDR3 region has the DNA TGTGCCAGCAGTCCAACCCGGCAGGGAAAAACTGAAGCTTTCTTT. Encoded protein: CASSPTRQGKTEAFF.

V is TRBV7-8 and J is TRBJ1-1, with 9 nucleotides matching TRBD1. This CDR3 contains 15 residues. J gave up 4 bases and V 2 bases, and 5 bases lay outside the gene matches. In germline, CDR1 is SGHVS, CDR2 FQNEAQ. CDR3 in amino acids: CASSLWTGVFTEAFF. The CDR3 DNA sequence: TGTGCCAGCAGCTTATGGACAGGGGTCTTCACTGAAGCTTTCTTT.

V usage is TRBV9 and J usage is TRBJ1-3; D is uncertain. Germline V gene data show CDR1 as SGDLS and CDR2 as YYNGEE. The CDR3 runs to 15 residues. The ends were cut back, 0 bases at V and 4 bases at J, with 11 bases in the middle. The CDR3 DNA reads TGTGCCAGCAGCGTAGCACGGGGAAGCGGAAACACCATATATTTT. Encoded protein: CASSVARGSGNTIYF.

The chain employs TRBV11-2 and TRBJ2-1; D is perhaps TRBD1 (6 bases). This CDR3 is 16 amino acids long. Germline V lookup: CDR1 SGHAT, CDR2 FQNNGV. Trimming shortened V by 0 bases and J by 8 bases, and 17 bases separated the two germline ends. The CDR3 DNA is TGTGCCAGCAGCTTAGATCGGCGAGGACAGAGCTATGAGCAGTTCTTC. This sequence encodes CASSLDRRGQSYEQFF.

The chain employs TRBV30 and TRBJ2-7, with a tentative D call TRBD2 (5 bases). Germline CDR1 and CDR2: GTSNPN and SVGIG (reference sequence). The germline V and J ends were trimmed by 5 bases and 2 bases, with 10 bases remaining between them. The CDR3 totals 12 residues. CDR3 loop: CAWADGTYEQYF. The CDR3 nucleotides are TGTGCCTGGGCGGACGGGACCTACGAGCAGTACTTC.

This clone was seen once. This sequence joins TRBV9 and TRBJ2-3; TRBD1 agrees at 10 bases. Germline CDR1 reads SGDLS; CDR2 reads YYNGEE. With 0 bases clipped from V and 1 base from J, the junction kept 5 bases outside the gene matches. This CDR3 region has 17 residues. The CDR3 region has the DNA TGTGCCAGCAGCGTAGGCAGGACAGGGGGGCGCACAGATACGCAGTATTTT. This encodes CASSVGRTGGRTDTQYF. Based on the CDR3 plus reference TRBV9 and TRBJ2-3, the full variable domain is DSGVTQTPKHLITATGQRVTLRCSPRSGDLSVYWYQQSLDQGLQFLIQYYNGEERAKGNILERFSAQQFPDLHSELNLSSLELGDSALYFCASSVGRTGGRTDTQYFGPGTRLTVL.

The chain employs TRBV30 and TRBJ2-1; TRBD1 matches 7 bases. This CDR3 is 13 amino acids long. Germline V gives CDR1 GTSNPN, CDR2 SVGIG (reference sequence). V lost 4 bases to trimming and J lost 6 bases; unmatched junction nucleotides: 6. CDR3 DNA sequence: TGTGCCTGGACGTGGGACAGACCCAATGAGCAGTTCTTC. This translates into CAWTWDRPNEQFF.

The chain is built from TRBV4-1 and TRBJ2-7; D not resolved. Germline V gene sequence: CDR1 MGHRA, CDR2 YSYEKL. Trimming stripped 0 bases from V and 3 bases from J, with 15 bases between. CDR3 length equals 16 residues. Written as DNA, the CDR3 is TGCGCCAGCAGCCAAGATCTGGCTGTGGGCGTCTACGAGCAGTACTTC. Encoded protein: CASSQDLAVGVYEQYF.

The rearrangement links TRBV27 to TRBJ2-3, with D unclear. The V end was cut by 2 bases, the J end by 5 bases, with 2 bases between. The CDR3 spans 11 residues. Germline assignment: CDR1 MNHEY and CDR2 SMNVEV (reference sequence). The CDR3 here is CASSLGDTQYF. In DNA form, the CDR3 reads TGTGCCAGCAGTTTAGGAGATACGCAGTATTTT.

The rearrangement links TRBV4-3 to TRBJ1-1; D gene unclear. Trimming pared 0 bases from V and 9 bases from J, leaving 11 bases between. Germline assignment: CDR1 LGHNA and CDR2 YSLEER. The CDR3 runs to 13 residues. The CDR3: CASSQDQETKAFF. The CDR3 coding sequence is TGCGCCAGCAGCCAAGATCAGGAGACGAAAGCTTTCTTT.

This chain joins TRBV19 and TRBJ2-1, with TRBD2 as a possible D gene (5 bases). The ends were cut back, 5 bases at V and 5 bases at J, with 19 bases in the middle. Germline V CDR1 and CDR2: LNHDA, SQIVND (reference sequence). The CDR3 is made up of 16 amino acids. Written as DNA, the CDR3 is TGTGCCAGTAGTCCCCAACGTTGGGGTAGCGACAATGAGCAGTTCTTC. Amino acids: CASSPQRWGSDNEQFF. The full variable domain, with the rest looked up from reference TRBV19 and TRBJ2-1, is DGGITQSPKYLFRKEGQNVTLSCEQNLNHDAMYWYRQDPGQGLRLIYYSQIVNDFQKGDIAEGYSVSREKKESFPLTVTSAQKNPTAFYLCASSPQRWGSDNEQFFGPGTRLTVL.